The clone carrying this T cell receptor (beta chain) has more than one count but fewer than ten. Its specificity is unknown. The study sequenced cultured CD4+ T cell DNA using the Oncomine TCR Beta short-read assay. TCRdb called the PCR reads again in MiXCR, with one record for every CDR3 protein. Here the sample spans some 16,000 distinct CDR3 sequences, under 65% being singletons. CDR3 length: 15 amino acids. Trimming took off 6 bases at V and 7 bases at J, with 21 bases between the two ends. Germline V lookup: CDR1 MNHNS, CDR2 SASEGT. This sample stems from a study of vaccination and CD4 T cells after COVID-19. As to treatment: roughly 11-day PBMC culture with coronavirus spike peptide pools or control peptides (ViraFEST assay). T cells were expanded with peptide pools, and expanded clonotypes were identified by TCR sequencing.

The chain combines TRBV6-1 with TRBJ1-1, with a tentative D call TRBD1 (6 bases). The sequence derives from a human donor who had recovered from COVID-19. Sequencing was performed on CD4+ T cells from blood, cultured in vitro, taken before SARS-CoV-2 vaccination. The CDR3 bases are TGTGCCAGCAGCACTACGTGGGGGCGTCATCATGAAGCTTTCTTT. Protein sequence: CASSTTWGRHHEAFF.